The source of this T cell receptor (beta chain) is a study of identical twins. Each donor (without exception) was a healthy Caucasian. This clonotype was seen at least ten times. MiXCR, applied by TCRdb to the 5' RACE reads, yields one record per CDR3 protein. The sample records roughly 230,000 distinct CDR3 sequences, around 8.8% being singletons. The CDR3 contains 11 residues. Deletions cut 6 bases from V and 7 bases from J, with 6 bases between. The same sample was also used in a study of yellow fever vaccine responses in identical twins.

This sequence originates from a woman between 18 and 29 years old in good health. Specimen: CD8+ T cells sorted from blood. The chain combines TRBV12-3 or TRBV12-4 with TRBJ2-2, with D possibly being TRBD2 (6 bases). CDR3 residues: CASRGGGELFF. The CDR3, as DNA: TGTGCCAGCAGGGGGGGCGGGGAGCTGTTTTTT.